These T cell receptor beta chains were read from a single sample in a study of CD8+CD57+ T cells in acquired aplastic anemia. TCRdb re-derived calls from the reads in MiXCR, one entry per CDR3 protein. This table has 250,000 to 300,000 distinct CDR3 sequences, approximately 60% appearing once. Specimen: sorted CD4+, CD8+, or CD8+CD57+ T cells (not recorded which) from PBMCs. The receptor source for this set is a human donor with aplastic anemia. Both conserved end residues are part of each CDR3. D genes are given only for firm matches. The size entry is marked missing in some rows and otherwise reads once, few, many or a size class.

clone_size	v_call	j_call	d_call	cdr3_aa	cdr3_nt
NA	TRBV11-2	TRBJ2-7	NA	CASSLAVGRENEQYF	TGTGCCAGCAGCTTAGCCGTAGGACGGGAAAATGAGCAGTACTTC
many	TRBV5-1	TRBJ2-7	TRBD2	CASSLGREAYEQYF	TGCGCCAGCAGCTTGGGACGGGAGGCCTACGAGCAGTACTTC
NA	TRBV11-2	TRBJ1-3	NA	CASSLRFGRGNTIYF	TGTGCCAGCAGCTTACGGTTCGGCCGCGGAAACACCATATATTTT
few	TRBV10-3	TRBJ1-5	TRBD1	CAISGQGGSNQPQHF	TGTGCCATCAGTGGACAGGGGGGTAGCAATCAGCCCCAGCATTTT
many	TRBV18	TRBJ1-5	NA	CASSDDRNQPQHF	TGTGCCAGCTCAGACGACAGGAATCAGCCCCAGCATTTT
NA	TRBV20-1	TRBJ2-1	NA	CSATGPGVINEQFF	TGCAGCGCGACGGGACCGGGGGTGATCAATGAGCAGTTCTTC
NA	TRBV10-3	TRBJ2-7	NA	CAISIGSSMSYEQYF	TGTGCCATCAGTATCGGGTCCTCCATGTCTTACGAGCAGTACTTC
NA	TRBV20-1	TRBJ2-7	TRBD1	CSAISRDRATYEQYF	TGCAGTGCTATCAGCCGGGACAGAGCTACCTACGAGCAGTACTTC
few	TRBV2	TRBJ2-3	TRBD2	CASRDWGGGNTDTQYF	TGTGCCAGCAGGGACTGGGGCGGGGGAAACACAGATACGCAGTATTTT
once	TRBV12-3/TRBV12-4	TRBJ1-6	NA	CASSLGRPSSGANVHF	TGTGCCAGCAGTTTAGGGCGACCAAGCTCTGGGGCCAACGTCCACTTT
NA	TRBV29-1	TRBJ2-2	NA	CSVDPGGGTGELFF	TGCAGCGTTGACCCGGGGGGCGGGACCGGGGAGCTGTTTTTT
many	TRBV6-5	TRBJ2-2	NA	CASSSNTGELFF	TGTGCCAGCAGTTCGAACACCGGGGAGCTGTTTTTT
many	TRBV12-3/TRBV12-4	TRBJ1-1	TRBD1	CASRRQGGGNTEAFF	TGTGCCAGCAGACGACAGGGAGGTGGGAACACTGAAGCTTTCTTT
few	TRBV7-9	TRBJ2-7	NA	CASSRGDARAYEQYF	TGTGCCAGCAGCCGGGGTGACGCGAGAGCCTACGAGCAGTACTTC
many	TRBV20-1	TRBJ1-5	NA	CSARPLNQPQHF	TGCAGTGCTAGACCCCTGAATCAGCCCCAGCATTTT
NA	TRBV2	TRBJ1-2	NA	CASSSGAYGYTF	TGTGCCAGCAGTTCTGGAGCCTATGGCTACACCTTC
NA	TRBV20-1	TRBJ2-3	NA	CSAVRDSQDTQYF	TGCAGTGCGGTCCGGGACTCCCAAGATACGCAGTATTTT
NA	TRBV5-6	TRBJ1-2	NA	CASSLDQVSSGGYTF	TGTGCCAGCAGCTTAGATCAAGTTAGCTCGGGAGGCTACACCTTC
NA	TRBV5-1	TRBJ2-7	NA	CASSPGWDTGNEQYF	TGCGCCAGCAGCCCTGGTTGGGATACAGGGAACGAGCAGTACTTC
NA	TRBV9	TRBJ1-3	NA	CASSASFSGNTIYF	TGTGCCAGCAGCGCCTCGTTCTCTGGAAACACCATATATTTT
many	TRBV6-1	TRBJ1-4	NA	CASSGDTATNEKLFF	TGTGCCAGCAGTGGGGACACAGCAACTAATGAAAAACTGTTTTTT
NA	TRBV2	TRBJ2-1	NA	CASRGREGGYGQFF	TGTGCCAGCAGAGGGAGGGAGGGGGGGTATGGGCAGTTCTTC
NA	TRBV20-1	TRBJ2-1	NA	CSAKVKSGLSSYNEQFF	TGCAGTGCTAAGGTCAAATCGGGGCTTAGCTCCTACAATGAGCAGTTCTTC
NA	TRBV19	TRBJ2-7	NA	CASSIRVMGGYEQYF	TGTGCCAGTAGTATTCGGGTGATGGGGGGCTACGAGCAGTACTTC
NA	TRBV7-3	TRBJ1-6	NA	CASSIQQGTPLHF	TGTGCCAGCAGCATACAACAGGGCACACCCCTCCACTTT
NA	TRBV2	TRBJ2-2	TRBD2	CASGLAGWGELFF	TGTGCCAGCGGACTAGCGGGTTGGGGGGAGCTGTTTTTT
NA	TRBV6-5	TRBJ1-4	NA	CASSSDSGRQLLF	TGTGCCAGCAGTTCGGACAGCGGGAGGCAACTGCTTTTT
many	TRBV6-5	TRBJ1-1	NA	CASSGERTEAFF	TGTGCCAGCAGTGGAGAGAGGACTGAAGCTTTCTTT
many	TRBV3-1	TRBJ1-1	NA	CASSKEEVGGAFF	TGTGCCAGCAGCAAAGAGGAGGTCGGGGGAGCTTTCTTT
NA	TRBV10-3	TRBJ2-3	NA	CAISESTRSTDTQYF	TGTGCCATCAGTGAGTCGACTCGCAGCACAGATACGCAGTATTTT
NA	TRBV24-1	TRBJ2-3	NA	CATSDPTGSDTQYF	TGTGCCACCAGTGACCCAACAGGGTCAGATACGCAGTATTTT
once	TRBV15	TRBJ1-4	NA	CATSRDLVGNEKLFF	TGTGCCACCAGCAGAGATCTGGTCGGGAATGAAAAACTGTTTTTT
NA	TRBV7-3	TRBJ2-7	NA	CASSLRQGEQYF	TGTGCCAGCAGCTTAAGGCAGGGGGAGCAGTACTTC
many	TRBV6-1	TRBJ1-3	NA	CASTGGMGSGNTIYF	TGTGCCAGCACCGGAGGGATGGGGTCTGGAAACACCATATATTTT
few	TRBV15	TRBJ2-1	NA	CATSTTGPRYNEQFF	TGTGCCACCAGCACGACCGGCCCTCGGTACAATGAGCAGTTCTTC
NA	TRBV15	TRBJ1-6	TRBD1	CATSLRTGGSPLHF	TGTGCCACCAGCTTACGGACAGGTGGTTCACCCCTCCACTTT
NA	TRBV20-1	TRBJ1-2	TRBD1	CSARDSARRGPYGYTF	TGCAGTGCTAGAGATTCGGCTCGGAGGGGGCCCTATGGCTACACCTTC
few	TRBV5-1	TRBJ1-1	NA	CARTEITEAFF	TGCGCCCGGACGGAAATAACTGAAGCTTTCTTT
NA	TRBV7-2	TRBJ1-3	NA	CASSLAGGFRGNTIYF	TGTGCCAGCAGCTTAGCGGGCGGTTTTCGTGGAAACACCATATATTTT
NA	TRBV7-8	TRBJ2-1	TRBD2	CASRQAGGGINEQFF	TGTGCCAGCAGGCAAGCGGGAGGCGGGATTAATGAGCAGTTCTTC
NA	TRBV4-2	TRBJ1-1	NA	CASSQQGANTEAFF	TGTGCCAGCAGCCAACAGGGTGCGAACACTGAAGCTTTCTTT
NA	TRBV5-1	TRBJ1-4	TRBD1	CASSLTGVLPEKLFF	TGCGCCAGCAGCTTGACAGGGGTATTGCCTGAAAAACTGTTTTTT
NA	TRBV19	TRBJ1-5	NA	CASSGGQPQHF	TGTGCCAGTAGTGGCGGTCAGCCCCAGCATTTT